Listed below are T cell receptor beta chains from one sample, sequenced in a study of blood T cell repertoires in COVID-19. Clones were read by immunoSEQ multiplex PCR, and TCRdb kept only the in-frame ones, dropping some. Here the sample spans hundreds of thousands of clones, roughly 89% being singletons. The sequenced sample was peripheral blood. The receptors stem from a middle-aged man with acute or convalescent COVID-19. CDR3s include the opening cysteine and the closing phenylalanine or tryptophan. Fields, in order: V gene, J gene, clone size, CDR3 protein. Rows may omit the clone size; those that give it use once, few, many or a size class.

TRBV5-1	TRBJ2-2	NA	CASSLWMGQDTGELFF
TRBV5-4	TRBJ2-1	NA	CASSLASGAYNEQFF
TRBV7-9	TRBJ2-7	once	CASSQEGTGMYEQYF
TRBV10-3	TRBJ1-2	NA	CAISEHSYGYTF
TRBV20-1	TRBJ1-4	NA	CSASNSQKLFF
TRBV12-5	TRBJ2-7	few	CASGLEDRGRDEQYF
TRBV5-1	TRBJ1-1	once	CASSGEAAKPAFF
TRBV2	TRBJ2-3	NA	CASSEWSSGALTDTQYF
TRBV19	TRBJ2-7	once	CASSTTGSYEQYF
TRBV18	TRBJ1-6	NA	CASSPQRDERSPLHF
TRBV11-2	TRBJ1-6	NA	CASSLDPTLRSPLHF
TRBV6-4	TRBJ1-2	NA	CASSAGTAYTF
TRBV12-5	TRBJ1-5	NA	CASGLVRGGTVSNQPQHF